Following are 2 T cell receptor beta chains from one sample sequenced in a study of T cells in Graves' hyperthyroidism and ophthalmopathy. It was RNA transcripts that yielded the amplified TCR beta CDR3 regions. In the first-round RT-PCR of the TCR CDR3, the HTBI primer set was used. TCRdb reprocessed the multiplex PCR reads with MiXCR, giving one entry per CDR3 protein. The sample carries about 500,000 distinct CDR3 sequences, 15% to 20% recorded once. Sequencing used blood. The origin of the receptors is a woman aged 18-30 years with Graves' hyperthyroidism.

This clonotype came up many times. This chain uses TRBV2 with TRBJ1-5; TRBD1 aligns across 9 bases. V shed 6 bases and J 4 bases; nucleotides not matched to a gene: 1. The CDR3 runs to 13 residues. Germline-derived CDR1 and CDR2 are SNHLY and FYNNEI. The DNA for the CDR3 is TGTGCCAGCAGAGGACAGGGGAATCAGCCCCAGCATTTT. It specifies CASRGQGNQPQHF.

A single count supports this clonotype. The DNA for the CDR3 is TGTGCCAGCAGACTAGGTGGTCAGGACGGGAGTAAGTTCTTC. This encodes CASRLGGQDGSKFF. This chain uses TRBV7-9 with TRBJ2-1, with a weak D call TRBD2 (6 bases). V gave up 6 bases and J gave up 14 bases, with 23 bases separating them. Germline lookup yields CDR1 SEHNR and CDR2 FQNEAQ (reference sequence). The CDR3 spans 14 residues.